This section outlines one T cell receptor (beta chain) sequence together with its context. For the second PCR, which ran for about 6 to 11 cycles, a sample-barcoded 5' primer and a J-beta primer mix were used. A tag from a template-switch adaptor with 12 random nucleotides marked each cDNA molecule. One entry per CDR3 protein, called by TCRdb with MiXCR from the 5' RACE reads. In the table there are roughly 1,700,000 distinct CDR3 sequences, roughly 27% of which are singletons. This CDR3 contains 12 residues. V was pared by 4 bases and J by 11 bases, with 2 bases of the junction left unmatched. These data are taken from a study of blood T cells in healthy people across ages.

The sequenced material came from blood. The receptor was isolated from a woman aged 25 to 45 in good health. This sequence joins TRBV12-3 or TRBV12-4 and TRBJ1-6, with 7 bases lining up with TRBD1. The CDR3: CASSSQGTPLHF. The CDR3 DNA is TGTGCCAGCAGTTCACAGGGGACACCCCTCCACTTT.